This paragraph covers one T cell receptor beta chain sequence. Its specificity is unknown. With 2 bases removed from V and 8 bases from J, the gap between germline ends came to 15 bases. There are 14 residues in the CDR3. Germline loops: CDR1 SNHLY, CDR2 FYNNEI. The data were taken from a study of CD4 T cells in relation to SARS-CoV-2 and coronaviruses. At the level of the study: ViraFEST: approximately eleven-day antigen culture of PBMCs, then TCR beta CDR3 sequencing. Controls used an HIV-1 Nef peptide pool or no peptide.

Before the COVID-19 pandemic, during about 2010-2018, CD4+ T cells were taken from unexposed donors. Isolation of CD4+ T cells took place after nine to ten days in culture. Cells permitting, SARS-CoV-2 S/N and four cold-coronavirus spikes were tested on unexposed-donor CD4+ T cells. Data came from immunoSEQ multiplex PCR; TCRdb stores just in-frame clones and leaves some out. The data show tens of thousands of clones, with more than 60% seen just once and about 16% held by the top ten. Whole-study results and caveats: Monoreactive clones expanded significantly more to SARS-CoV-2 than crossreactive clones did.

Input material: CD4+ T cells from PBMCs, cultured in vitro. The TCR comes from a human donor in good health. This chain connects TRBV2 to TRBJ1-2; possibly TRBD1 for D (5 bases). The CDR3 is CASSERRDSEGYTF. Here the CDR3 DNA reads TGTGCCAGCAGTGAACGCAGGGACTCTGAGGGCTACACCTTC.